The text below deals with one T cell receptor beta chain. Each recovered donor of Cohort 3 presented with two negative PCRs, clearance, or symptom resolution. The data were produced by immunoSEQ multiplex PCR, yet TCRdb's version contains in-frame clones alone and is incomplete. The sample shows about 230,000 clones, roughly 80% of them seen only once. This entry comes from a study of blood T cell repertoires in COVID-19. The sequenced sample was PBMCs or T cells enriched from blood (not recorded which). The source is a man in his fifties or sixties who had recovered from COVID-19.

In nucleotides, the CDR3 is TGTGCCAGCAGCTTAGTATTTCCGGGGAGTGGCTCCTACAATGAGCAGTTCTTC. Protein sequence: CASSLVFPGSGSYNEQFF. The chain carries TRBV7-2 and TRBJ2-1; D perhaps matches TRBD2 (5 bases). V lost 1 base and J 0 bases, leaving 16 bases between the germline ends. Germline CDR1 reads SGHTA; CDR2 reads FQGNSA. This CDR3 contains 18 residues. The entire variable domain, with the rest obtained from reference TRBV7-2 and TRBJ2-1, is as follows: GAGVSQSPSNKVTEKGKDVELRCDPISGHTALYWYRQSLGQGLEFLIYFQGNSAPDKSGLPSDRFSAERTGGSVSTLTIQRTQQEDSAVYLCASSLVFPGSGSYNEQFFGPGTRLTVL.